The TCR beta chain described here comes from a study of OX40 agonist ivuxolimab in advanced cancers. Study-level information: Administration of intravenous ivuxolimab to patients occurred every 2 weeks at 0.01 to 10 mg/kg.

Libraries were prepared by immunoSEQ multiplex PCR; TCRdb keeps only in-frame clonotypes and omits some of them. This sample has around 19,000 clones, with roughly 70% found just once. The input for sequencing was CD4+ or CD8+ T cells sorted from blood, taken in a trial of the OX40 agonist ivuxolimab. The sequence derives from an adult with an advanced solid tumor such as melanoma, head and neck, liver or kidney cancer.

CDR3 amino acids: CASRLGNSPLHF. The DNA for the CDR3 is TGTGCCAGCAGGTTGGGTAATTCACCCCTCCACTTT. The rearrangement joins TRBV11-2 to TRBJ1-6, with unresolved D. This CDR3 has 12 amino acids. V was clipped by 6 bases and J by 6 bases, with 6 bases between them. The germline gives CDR1 SGHAT, CDR2 FQNNGV.